This record covers a single T cell receptor (beta chain). The target antigen is unknown. This specimen belongs to a study of T-cell memory formation after mild COVID-19. TCRdb processed the 5' RACE reads anew with MiXCR; each CDR3 protein has one entry. The sample includes fewer than 700,000 distinct CDR3 sequences, 20% to 25% of them seen just once. This CDR3 region has 15 residues. After removal of 6 bases from V and 2 bases from J, the junction contained 5 bases not matched to a gene. Germline-derived CDR1 and CDR2 are SNHLY and FYNNEI. Findings and limits, study-wide: Memory sampled before infection contained some responding clones, suggesting cross-reactive memory joined. Later expanders leaned CD4+, whereas day 15 to 85 contracting clones were balanced CD4/CD8. Of the contracting clones, CD4+ ones lay mainly in CM and EM, and CD8+ ones in EMRA.

Sequences were obtained from PBMCs or a T cell subset sorted from them (not recorded which). This clonotype originated in an adult woman who had mild COVID-19 (a few samples of this study predate the infection). Cell type and time point are not known. V is TRBV2 and J is TRBJ1-5; TRBD1 agrees at 9 bases. CDR3 sequence (DNA): TGTGCCAGCAGGCAACAGGGGGCGCGCAATCAGCCCCAGCATTTT. This gives the protein CASRQQGARNQPQHF.